A selection of T cell receptor beta chains follows, all from one sample in a study of T cells in Graves' hyperthyroidism and ophthalmopathy. MiXCR, applied by TCRdb to the multiplex PCR reads, yields one record per CDR3 protein. The data hold some 800,000 distinct CDR3 sequences, with approximately 40% observed a single time. The sequenced material came from blood. Receptor source: a man aged 18 to 29 with Graves' hyperthyroidism. Both conserved end residues are part of each CDR3. Each record gives: D gene, clone size, J gene, V gene, CDR3 DNA, CDR3 protein. A D gene is named only where the DNA matches it firmly. Where a row states a size, it is once, few, many or the class of an expanded clone; other rows omit it.

d_gene: -; abundance: few; j_gene: TRBJ1-3; v_gene: TRBV20-1; CDR3nt: TGCAGTGCTAGGGCGGGACGGGGAACTTGGAACACCATATATTTT; CDR3aa: CSARAGRGTWNTIYF
d_gene: -; abundance: many; j_gene: TRBJ1-2; v_gene: TRBV25-1; CDR3nt: TGTGCCAGCAGTGATTCAAGGGGCTACACCTTC; CDR3aa: CASSDSRGYTF
d_gene: -; abundance: many; j_gene: TRBJ2-5; v_gene: TRBV19; CDR3nt: TGTGCCAGTAGTGGGCAATACGGGGAGACCCAGTACTTC; CDR3aa: CASSGQYGETQYF
d_gene: TRBD1; abundance: -; j_gene: TRBJ1-4; v_gene: TRBV7-9; CDR3nt: TGTGCCAGCAGCTTAGTGGGACAGGGGGCCGAAAAACTGTTTTTT; CDR3aa: CASSLVGQGAEKLFF
d_gene: TRBD1; abundance: -; j_gene: TRBJ1-5; v_gene: TRBV7-3; CDR3nt: TGTGCCAGCAGCAAGGGACAGCGGGCCAATCAGCCCCAGCATTTT; CDR3aa: CASSKGQRANQPQHF
d_gene: -; abundance: -; j_gene: TRBJ1-3; v_gene: TRBV7-3; CDR3nt: TGTGCCAGCAGCTTAATGCCCCAACGGGGTGGAAACACCATATATTTT; CDR3aa: CASSLMPQRGGNTIYF
d_gene: TRBD1; abundance: -; j_gene: TRBJ2-7; v_gene: TRBV2; CDR3nt: TGTGCCAGCAGTGAAGGGTCCGGGACAGGGTTCTACGAGCAGTACTTC; CDR3aa: CASSEGSGTGFYEQYF
d_gene: TRBD1; abundance: -; j_gene: TRBJ1-2; v_gene: TRBV29-1; CDR3nt: TGCAGCGTTGAGGGGCAGGGGGTGAACACCTTC; CDR3aa: CSVEGQGVNTF
d_gene: -; abundance: few; j_gene: TRBJ2-2; v_gene: TRBV15; CDR3nt: TGTGCCACCAGCAGTGGGCCGGGATCCGCCGGGGAGCTGTTTTTT; CDR3aa: CATSSGPGSAGELFF
d_gene: -; abundance: once; j_gene: TRBJ1-3; v_gene: TRBV13; CDR3nt: TGTGCCAACAGCTTAGGCGCGCTCTCTGGAAACACCATATATTTT; CDR3aa: CANSLGALSGNTIYF
d_gene: -; abundance: -; j_gene: TRBJ1-6; v_gene: TRBV7-2; CDR3nt: TGTGCCAGCAGCGAAGGACCGTTCTCCTATAATTCACCCCTCCACTTT; CDR3aa: CASSEGPFSYNSPLHF
d_gene: TRBD2; abundance: -; j_gene: TRBJ2-7; v_gene: TRBV6-1; CDR3nt: TGTGCCAGCAGAAACGCCAGTGGCGGGGGGCCCTCCTACGAGCAGTACTTC; CDR3aa: CASRNASGGGPSYEQYF
d_gene: -; abundance: many; j_gene: TRBJ1-6; v_gene: TRBV7-6; CDR3nt: TGTGCCAGCAGCTTAGCCCAAAGCCAATCACCCCTCCACTTT; CDR3aa: CASSLAQSQSPLHF
d_gene: -; abundance: once; j_gene: TRBJ1-1; v_gene: TRBV3-1; CDR3nt: TGTGCCAGCAGCCAAGATGGGGGCTATAACACTGAAGCTTTCTTT; CDR3aa: CASSQDGGYNTEAFF
d_gene: -; abundance: -; j_gene: TRBJ2-3; v_gene: TRBV10-3; CDR3nt: TGTGCCATCTCGCCCAGCAGCTTAGACACAGATACGCAGTATTTT; CDR3aa: CAISPSSLDTDTQYF
d_gene: TRBD1; abundance: -; j_gene: TRBJ1-1; v_gene: TRBV9; CDR3nt: TGTGTCAGCAGCGTTCAGGGGGGGACTGAAGCTTTCTTT; CDR3aa: CVSSVQGGTEAFF
d_gene: -; abundance: many; j_gene: TRBJ1-1; v_gene: TRBV29-1; CDR3nt: TGCAGTGACCTGGGGCTATCCCCTGAAGCTTTCTTT; CDR3aa: CSDLGLSPEAFF
d_gene: TRBD2; abundance: many; j_gene: TRBJ2-7; v_gene: TRBV15; CDR3nt: TGTGCCACCAGCGAGCGGACTAGCAGCTACGAGCAGTACTTC; CDR3aa: CATSERTSSYEQYF
d_gene: -; abundance: many; j_gene: TRBJ1-1; v_gene: TRBV2; CDR3nt: TGTGCCAGCAGTGAGGGGCGGTACACTGAAGCTTTCTTT; CDR3aa: CASSEGRYTEAFF
d_gene: TRBD1; abundance: -; j_gene: TRBJ2-2; v_gene: TRBV7-9; CDR3nt: TGTGCCAGTACCCCGACGGGGACAGAGGTTAACACCGGGGAGCTGTTTTTT; CDR3aa: CASTPTGTEVNTGELFF
d_gene: -; abundance: -; j_gene: TRBJ1-1; v_gene: TRBV7-9; CDR3nt: TGTGCCAGCAGCCTGGACTGGATTGGGACTGAAGCTTTCTTT; CDR3aa: CASSLDWIGTEAFF
d_gene: -; abundance: -; j_gene: TRBJ2-5; v_gene: TRBV7-9; CDR3nt: TGTGCCAGCAGCATCCCGTGGGTTGAAGAGACCCAGTACTTC; CDR3aa: CASSIPWVEETQYF
d_gene: TRBD1; abundance: many; j_gene: TRBJ1-1; v_gene: TRBV20-1; CDR3nt: TGCAGTGCTAGAGTTGGGACAGGCGAAGCTTTCTTT; CDR3aa: CSARVGTGEAFF
d_gene: -; abundance: -; j_gene: TRBJ1-1; v_gene: TRBV4-3; CDR3nt: TGCGCCAGCAGCCAAGATCTAGGCGGAGGCGCTGAAGCTTTCTTT; CDR3aa: CASSQDLGGGAEAFF
d_gene: -; abundance: many; j_gene: TRBJ1-1; v_gene: TRBV29-1; CDR3nt: TGCAGCGTTGAGGTGGGCGATAGGACTGAAGCTTTCTTT; CDR3aa: CSVEVGDRTEAFF
d_gene: -; abundance: few; j_gene: TRBJ2-3; v_gene: TRBV7-2; CDR3nt: TGTGCCAGCAGCTTAGGTGGCCGCACAGATACGCAGTATTTT; CDR3aa: CASSLGGRTDTQYF
d_gene: -; abundance: once; j_gene: TRBJ1-5; v_gene: TRBV5-4; CDR3nt: TGTGCCAGCAGCCAGGGAGGGGAATTCAATCAGCCCCAGCATTTT; CDR3aa: CASSQGGEFNQPQHF
d_gene: -; abundance: -; j_gene: TRBJ1-1; v_gene: TRBV7-6; CDR3nt: TGTGCCAGCTCACCACTTCGAGAAGCACCGAACACTGAAGCTTTCTTT; CDR3aa: CASSPLREAPNTEAFF
d_gene: TRBD1; abundance: many; j_gene: TRBJ1-6; v_gene: TRBV2; CDR3nt: TGTGCCAGCAGTAGGGACAGGTTTGCCAATAATTCACCCCTCCACTTT; CDR3aa: CASSRDRFANNSPLHF
d_gene: -; abundance: many; j_gene: TRBJ1-4; v_gene: TRBV14; CDR3nt: TGTGCCAGCAGCCAATTCCCCGGAGAGCATGAAAAACTGTTTTTT; CDR3aa: CASSQFPGEHEKLFF
d_gene: -; abundance: many; j_gene: TRBJ1-6; v_gene: TRBV7-9; CDR3nt: TGTGCCAGCAGCTTAGTCCGGGGGTATTCACCCCTCCACTTT; CDR3aa: CASSLVRGYSPLHF
d_gene: -; abundance: few; j_gene: TRBJ2-5; v_gene: TRBV4-1; CDR3nt: TGCGCCAGCAGCCAAGAGGGAAGGTTCAGGGAGACCCAGTACTTC; CDR3aa: CASSQEGRFRETQYF
d_gene: -; abundance: -; j_gene: TRBJ1-4; v_gene: TRBV6-1; CDR3nt: TGTGCCAGCAGTTACTCCGCCCAGTACGGGCTGTTTTTT; CDR3aa: CASSYSAQYGLFF
d_gene: -; abundance: -; j_gene: TRBJ2-2; v_gene: TRBV9; CDR3nt: TGTGCCAGCAGCGACGAAGGCGACACCGGGGAGCTGTTTTTT; CDR3aa: CASSDEGDTGELFF
d_gene: TRBD1; abundance: -; j_gene: TRBJ1-2; v_gene: TRBV7-6; CDR3nt: TGTGCCAGCAGTACAGGGGTATTGGGCTATGGCTACACCTTC; CDR3aa: CASSTGVLGYGYTF
d_gene: -; abundance: -; j_gene: TRBJ2-3; v_gene: TRBV9; CDR3nt: TGTGCCAGCAGCCCGGCCGGGACGGATACGCAGTATTTT; CDR3aa: CASSPAGTDTQYF
d_gene: TRBD2; abundance: -; j_gene: TRBJ2-5; v_gene: TRBV6-5; CDR3nt: TGTACCAGCAGGCCTAGCGGTTCCGTCTTGACCCAGTACTTC; CDR3aa: CTSRPSGSVLTQYF
d_gene: TRBD1; abundance: many; j_gene: TRBJ2-5; v_gene: TRBV7-8; CDR3nt: TGTGCCAGCAGAGTGTCGACAGGGGAGCAAGAGACCCAGTACTTC; CDR3aa: CASRVSTGEQETQYF
d_gene: -; abundance: many; j_gene: TRBJ1-3; v_gene: TRBV9; CDR3nt: TGTGCCAGCAGCGACGTCTCTGGAAACACCATATATTTT; CDR3aa: CASSDVSGNTIYF
d_gene: -; abundance: -; j_gene: TRBJ2-7; v_gene: TRBV19; CDR3nt: TGTGCCAGTAGTATAGAGAACAGACTCTCCTACGAGCAGTACTTC; CDR3aa: CASSIENRLSYEQYF
d_gene: -; abundance: few; j_gene: TRBJ1-5; v_gene: TRBV7-9; CDR3nt: TGTGCCAGCAGCTCAGTAGAAGAGAACAATCAGCCCCAGCATTTT; CDR3aa: CASSSVEENNQPQHF
d_gene: -; abundance: many; j_gene: TRBJ1-5; v_gene: TRBV19; CDR3nt: TGTGCCAGTAGTGCCGGGCGCAGGATTCAGCCCCAGCATTTT; CDR3aa: CASSAGRRIQPQHF
d_gene: -; abundance: few; j_gene: TRBJ2-7; v_gene: TRBV4-1; CDR3nt: TGCGCCAGCAGCCAAGATGTTTACGGGGACTGGTACGAGCAGTACTTC; CDR3aa: CASSQDVYGDWYEQYF
d_gene: -; abundance: -; j_gene: TRBJ2-7; v_gene: TRBV15; CDR3nt: TGTGCCACCAGCAGCTACGGGCCTATGGGCTACGAGCAGTACTTC; CDR3aa: CATSSYGPMGYEQYF
d_gene: -; abundance: -; j_gene: TRBJ1-3; v_gene: TRBV7-9; CDR3nt: TGCGCCAGCAACCAAGAGGTCTTCTACTGGAACACCATATATTTT; CDR3aa: CASNQEVFYWNTIYF
d_gene: -; abundance: many; j_gene: TRBJ1-1; v_gene: TRBV29-1; CDR3nt: TGCAGCGTTCCTGCCGGAGGAGCGAACACTGAAGCTTTCTTT; CDR3aa: CSVPAGGANTEAFF
d_gene: -; abundance: -; j_gene: TRBJ1-5; v_gene: TRBV7-4; CDR3nt: TGTGCCAGCAGCCCCGGACAGCACGGGGGGCCCCAGCATTTT; CDR3aa: CASSPGQHGGPQHF
d_gene: TRBD1; abundance: -; j_gene: TRBJ1-5; v_gene: TRBV2; CDR3nt: TGTGCCAGCAGTGGAGCAGGGGGAAGTAGCAATCAGCCCCAGCATTTT; CDR3aa: CASSGAGGSSNQPQHF
d_gene: TRBD1; abundance: -; j_gene: TRBJ2-7; v_gene: TRBV7-2; CDR3nt: TGTGCCAGCAGATCCGGGACAGTCTACGAGCAGTACTTC; CDR3aa: CASRSGTVYEQYF